This T cell receptor (beta chain) was sequenced in a study of blood T cell repertoires in COVID-19 (dated by TCRdb to the early 2020s). With regard to the full study: Collaborator samples came from the United States, Italy and Spain and covered acute and convalescent phases of COVID-19. The material from the prospective study consisted of cDNA or gDNA derived from T cells, B-cell-depleted T cells, or PBMCs. Deeply sampled blood TCRbeta repertoires from subjects exposed to, actively infected with, or recovered from COVID-19 were included in the dataset. A freely available public database, intended as a resource for researchers studying the immune response to SARS-CoV-2, is where the repertoires were released. Samples came from the ongoing ImmuneRACE study (first 160 participants) plus 1,254 subjects from 6 global collaborators. Nearly every sample came with metadata listing a de-identified subject ID, COVID-19 status, age in years and sex. Where available, HLA class I and class II types were obtained from metadata supplied by the sample provider rather than from assay-based typing.

Trimming at the junction amounts to 7 bases on V and 2 bases on J, and the germline ends lie 11 bases apart. Its CDR3 holds 13 amino acids, cysteine through phenylalanine. Only the CDR3 DNA is retained, 39 bases long and in frame from the first base. According to the germline V gene (reference sequence), CDR1 reads LNHDA and CDR2 reads SQIVND. The paper's findings and limits, for the study overall: The quantity of clinical and demographic metadata differed by source and by participant and was supplied without curation.

Concerning this clone itself: The clone's antigen remains unknown. It has no much larger one-base neighbor in the sample; base qualities were not kept.

TCRbeta CDR3 regions were amplified from genomic DNA using the immunoSEQ Assay, a bias-controlled multiplex PCR. The source study handled its data this way. The number of nucleated cells in each sample was estimated from the amplification of reference gene primers within the assay. Sequence reads were collapsed and filtered to measure the absolute abundance of every unique TCRbeta CDR3 rearrangement. Productive Simpson clonality was computed per sample as the square root of Simpson's diversity index over productive rearrangements. TCRdb took over this immuneACCESS table, retaining in-frame rearrangements with V and J assigned. Such tables are incomplete; in checked studies, under half of the missing clones stem from an unresolved V gene, and the remainder is unexplained. V and J calls and clone size are copied from that table; D and trimming were computed from the DNA. For this sample there are some 80,000 clones; under 80% appear just once. Less than 20% of the sample comes from the top ten.

Whole blood was collected in K2EDTA tubes by collaborating institutions according to the institutions' own protocols. For TCRbeta analysis, collaborators shipped samples as frozen whole blood, isolated PBMCs, or DNA extracted from either of those sample types. The rearranged chain carries TRBV19 and TRBJ1-1; matching of 5 bases hints at TRBD1 as the D gene. The sequenced sample consisted of peripheral blood. The sequence derives from a woman older than 75 with active or convalescent COVID-19. This receptor has the CDR3 CASTPGVNTEAFF. In nucleotides, the sequence is TGTGCCAGTACCCCGGGGGTCAACACTGAAGCTTTCTTT.